These 11 T cell receptor beta chains were all obtained from the same sample, sequenced in a study of shared clonotypes between healthy human individuals. The data were produced by immunoSEQ multiplex PCR, yet TCRdb's version contains in-frame clones alone and is incomplete. The sample shows about 490,000 clones, about 78% of them seen only once. The source material was PBMCs. These receptor sequences come from a middle-aged woman in good health. Some clones in this sample may be carry-over from other donors' samples.

About this clone: Other DNA sequences in the same sample also yield this CDR3. This chain joins TRBV19 and TRBJ2-7; 8 bases fit TRBD1. The CDR3 consists of 14 residues. V lost 4 bases to trimming and J lost 2 bases; unmatched junction nucleotides: 4. Germline lookup yields CDR1 LNHDA and CDR2 SQIVND (reference sequence). DNA for the CDR3: TGTGCCAGTAGTACCGGACAGGGACCCTACGAGCAGTACTTC. Its translation is CASSTGQGPYEQYF.

The V gene is TRBV29-1, the J gene TRBJ2-2, with a weak D call TRBD1 (5 bases). This CDR3 region has 13 residues. The germline V gene encodes CDR1 SQVTM and CDR2 ANQGSEA. V was trimmed by 4 bases and J by 4 bases, leaving 10 bases between them. The CDR3 DNA follows: TGCAGCGTTGGTTGGCAGGGCACCGGGGAGCTGTTTTTT. Its protein product is CSVGWQGTGELFF.

V gene TRBV18 combines with J gene TRBJ2-1; either TRBD1 or TRBD2 may fit D (5 bases each). Deletions cut 5 bases from V and 2 bases from J, with 13 bases between. The CDR3 consists of 15 residues. Germline loops: CDR1 KGHSH, CDR2 LQKENI. CDR3 amino acids: CASSSRDPPYNEQFF. The CDR3 region has the DNA TGTGCCAGCTCATCCAGGGACCCCCCCTACAATGAGCAGTTCTTC. Together with reference TRBV18 and TRBJ2-1, the CDR3 gives the full variable domain: NAGVMQNPRHLVRRRGQEARLRCSPMKGHSHVYWYRQLPEEGLKFMVYLQKENIIDESGMPKERFSAEFPKEGPSILRIQQVVRGDSAAYFCASSSRDPPYNEQFFGPGTRLTVL.

In this sample, this clone turned up once. V gene TRBV5-1 combines with J gene TRBJ2-1; D call uncertain. In germline, CDR1 is SGHRS, CDR2 YFSETQ. This CDR3 has 15 amino acids. Trimming stripped 5 bases from V and 3 bases from J, with 15 bases between. The CDR3 DNA is TGCGCCAGCAGATCGGGTGGGGATAGCTACAATGAGCAGTTCTTC. The encoded protein is CASRSGGDSYNEQFF. Full variable domain (outside the CDR3, taken from reference TRBV5-1 and TRBJ2-1): KAGVTQTPRYLIKTRGQQVTLSCSPISGHRSVSWYQQTPGQGLQFLFEYFSETQRNKGNFPGRFSGRQFSNSRSEMNVSTLELGDSALYLCASRSGGDSYNEQFFGPGTRLTVL.

In this sample, this clone turned up a few times. The genes are TRBV5-1 and TRBJ1-1, with D unclear. The CDR3 is 14 residues long. Germline values: CDR1 SGHRS, CDR2 YFSETQ. Trimming removed 0 bases from V and 1 base from J, with 7 bases in between. The CDR3 loop is CASSLDTKNTEAFF. The CDR3 bases are TGCGCCAGCAGCTTGGACACTAAGAACACTGAAGCTTTCTTT.

V usage is TRBV28 and J usage is TRBJ2-7; D call uncertain. Germline CDR1 is MDHEN and CDR2 is SYDVKM. The CDR3 runs 15 residues. The V end lost 5 bases, the J end lost 0 bases, and 14 bases lay between the germline ends. Here the CDR3 reads CASSASGAPSYEQYF. DNA for the CDR3: TGTGCCAGCAGTGCGTCCGGAGCCCCCTCCTACGAGCAGTACTTC. The variable domain in full, completed from reference TRBV28 and TRBJ2-7, reads DVKVTQSSRYLVKRTGEKVFLECVQDMDHENMFWYRQDPGLGLRLIYFSYDVKMKEKGDIPEGYSVSREKKERFSLILESASTNQTSMYLCASSASGAPSYEQYFGPGTRLTVT.

The rearrangement joins TRBV5-6 to TRBJ2-1, with no clear D. The germline V gene encodes CDR1 SGHDT and CDR2 YYEEEE. The CDR3 is made up of 13 amino acids. V gave up 2 bases and J gave up 4 bases, with 7 bases separating them. CDR3 sequence reads: CASSFIGYNEQFF. The DNA of the CDR3 is TGTGCCAGCAGCTTCATCGGTTACAATGAGCAGTTCTTC.

The chain is built from TRBV4-1 and TRBJ2-3; no clear D gene. Trimming took 3 bases from V and 0 from J, leaving 7 bases between them. There are 14 residues in the CDR3. CDR1 is MGHRA, CDR2 YSYEKL, per germline. CDR3 region: CASSHYTSTDTQYF. The CDR3 DNA sequence: TGCGCCAGCAGCCACTACACTAGCACAGATACGCAGTATTTT.

The chain carries TRBV19 and TRBJ2-5, with D perhaps given as TRBD1 or TRBD2 (6 bases each). The CDR3 runs to 13 residues. Between the trimmed V and J ends, which lost 6 bases and 5 bases, there was a span of 13 bases. Germline V lookup: CDR1 LNHDA, CDR2 SQIVND (reference sequence). Here the CDR3 DNA reads TGTGCCAGTAGGGGGGGCAGTCGGGAGACCCAGTACTTC. Its protein product is CASRGGSRETQYF.

The V gene is TRBV19, the J gene TRBJ1-4; 10 bases match TRBD1. V dropped 3 bases and J dropped 3; count of bases not matched to a gene: 7. The CDR3 is made up of 17 amino acids. CDR1 is LNHDA and CDR2 is SQIVND in the germline V gene (reference sequence). CDR3 protein: CASSMMTGGAANEKLFF. As DNA, the CDR3 is TGTGCCAGTAGTATGATGACAGGGGGCGCGGCTAATGAAAAACTGTTTTTT.

The chain combines TRBV28 with TRBJ1-2, with a tentative D call TRBD1 (5 bases). The CDR3 covers 14 residues. The V gene lost 11 bases and the J gene lost 0 bases, with 16 bases spanning the gap. Per the germline V gene, CDR1 is MDHEN and CDR2 is SYDVKM. The CDR3 spells CAWTSGPANYGYTF. The CDR3 DNA reads TGTGCCTGGACTTCAGGGCCAGCTAACTATGGCTACACCTTC.